The clone carrying this T cell receptor (beta chain) was recorded once. Using immunoSEQ multiplex PCR, the repertoire was profiled, and TCRdb retains in-frame clones only, with some absent. The sample carries fewer than 15,000 clones, roughly 90% recorded once. This sample is part of a study of blood T cell dynamics during melanoma immunotherapy. Study details: First-line therapy was either pembrolizumab or nivolumab with ipilimumab for metastatic melanoma.

Described time point: week 3, after first cycle of checkpoint inhibitor. One draw preceded checkpoint blockade; another followed its first cycle at week 3. Apart from two fast progressors, RECIST 1.1 response was judged 12 weeks post-infusion. Patients with prior systemic cancer treatment, concomitant immunosuppressants, or other active malignancies were excluded. The V gene's germline CDR1 is SGHAT and CDR2 FQNNGV. The CDR3 totals 14 residues. The V gene lost 1 base and the J gene lost 7 bases, with 14 bases spanning the gap. The sequence was obtained from a human donor with melanoma. The V and J genes are TRBV11-2 and TRBJ2-7; D is possibly TRBD2 (6 bases). The sequences come from blood, collected from a patient treated with checkpoint blockade. The CDR3 protein is CASSLGPIRGEQYF. Here the CDR3 DNA reads TGTGCCAGCAGCTTAGGACCAATCCGGGGGGAGCAGTACTTC.